The clone carrying this TCR beta chain occurred many times. The antigen is not known. Germline V CDR1 and CDR2: SGHAT, FQNNGV. The CDR3 runs 15 residues. Trimming removed 1 base at V and 8 bases at J, with 15 bases between. This record belongs to a study of T cells after yellow fever vaccination. Looking at the study overall: SMART-Seq v4 Ultra Low Input handled preparation of low-cell-number fractions.

Study-wide results and limits: Boosting was followed by the reappearance of most primary-vaccination clones (around 95% CD4, about 90% CD8). Abundant clonotypes from the bulk population could contaminate FACS-sorted repertoires.

The TCR cDNA carried a universal primer site and UMIs from 5'RACE template switching. TCRdb re-derived calls from the 5' RACE reads in MiXCR, one entry per CDR3 protein. The sample records roughly 170,000 distinct CDR3 sequences, approximately 6.2% being singletons. This sample comprised CD4+ T cells sorted from PBMCs, obtained on the day of the first yellow fever vaccination. The origin of this receptor is a man between 18 and 35 years old who received the YFV17D yellow fever vaccine. The rearrangement links TRBV11-2 to TRBJ1-5; a weak D match, TRBD1 (6 bases). CDR3 in DNA: TGTGCCAGCAGCTTAGGGGACAAGTGGCGTGAGCCCCAGCATTTT. This encodes CASSLGDKWREPQHF.